The next 2 T cell receptor beta chains were all read from a single sample in a study of T cell changes during pregnancy in multiple sclerosis. Profiling relied on immunoSEQ multiplex PCR, and the TCRdb table lists in-frame clones only, not all of them. This sample has 65,000 to 85,000 clones, with roughly nine tenths found just once. This specimen was peripheral blood, taken after pregnancy. The receptors shown here come from a female donor in good health, enrolled as a control in a pregnancy study.

The V and J genes are TRBV27 and TRBJ2-3, with TRBD2 identical over 10 bases. V was pared by 2 bases and J by 0 bases, with 14 bases of the junction left unmatched. The CDR3 runs to 20 residues. CDR1 MNHEY and CDR2 SMNVEV come from the germline V gene (reference sequence). CDR3 sequence reads: CASSLRLPSGGLASTDTQYF. CDR3 bases: TGTGCCAGCAGTTTACGTTTACCTAGCGGGGGTCTCGCTAGCACAGATACGCAGTATTTT.

V gene TRBV19 combines with J gene TRBJ1-6, with a weak D call TRBD1 (5 bases). Germline V gives CDR1 LNHDA, CDR2 SQIVND (reference sequence). V lost 6 bases to trimming and J lost 9 bases, with 12 bases between them. The CDR3 runs to 13 residues. The CDR3 protein is CASRPGSPSPLHF. The DNA for the CDR3 is TGTGCCAGTAGACCAGGGTCCCCTTCACCCCTCCACTTT.